Many counts were recorded for the clone carrying this T cell receptor (beta chain). The antigen is unknown. Looked up from germline, CDR1 is SGHVS and CDR2 is FQNEAQ. V was pared by 2 bases and J by 0 bases, with 4 bases of the junction left unmatched. This CDR3 has 15 residues. HTBI primers from iRepertoire and Arm-PCR of CDR3 regions yielded the TCR beta libraries. As processed by the authors: Sample data revealed approximately 62 TRBV and some 14 TRBJ segments. TCRdb ran MiXCR on the multiplex PCR reads and lists one entry per CDR3 protein. These V and J calls originate from TCRdb's pipeline instead of the authors' own analysis. The data contain around 480,000 distinct CDR3 sequences, 15% to 20% of them seen just once; the ten biggest clones take up approximately 12%. Time point of the sample: newly diagnosed GD, antithyroid drugs for less than 3 months. Extracted RNA from PBMCs served as the source of the TCR library.

This entry belongs to a study of regulatory T cells in long-lasting Graves disease. Whole-study findings and limits: When disease was persistent, TRBV28, TRBJ1-2 and TRBJ2-5 were the favored segments. Persistent Graves' patients possessed reduced TCR diversity relative to recently diagnosed ones.

The data also belong to a second study, concerning T cells in Graves' hyperthyroidism and ophthalmopathy.

V is TRBV7-8 and J is TRBJ2-7, with 7 bases identical to TRBD2. The TCR sequence derives from a man in his forties with Graves disease. The sequenced sample was peripheral blood mononuclear cells (PBMCs), obtained at new diagnosis, from a patient treated with antithyroid drugs. CDR3 in amino acids: CASSLSGGSSYEQYF. DNA for the CDR3: TGTGCCAGCAGCTTAAGCGGCGGGAGCTCCTACGAGCAGTACTTC.